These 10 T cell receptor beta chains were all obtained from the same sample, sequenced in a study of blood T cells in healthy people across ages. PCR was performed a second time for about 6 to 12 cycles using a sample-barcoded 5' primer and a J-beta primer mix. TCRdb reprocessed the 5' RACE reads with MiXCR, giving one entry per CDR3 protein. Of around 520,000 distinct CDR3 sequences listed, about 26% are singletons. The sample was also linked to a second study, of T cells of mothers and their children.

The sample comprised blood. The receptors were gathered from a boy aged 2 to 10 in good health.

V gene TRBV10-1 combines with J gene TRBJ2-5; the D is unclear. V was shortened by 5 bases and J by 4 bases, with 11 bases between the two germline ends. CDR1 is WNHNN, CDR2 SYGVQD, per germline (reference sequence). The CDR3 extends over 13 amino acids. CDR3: CASSKGSRETQYF. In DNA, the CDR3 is TGCGCCAGCAGTAAGGGTTCAAGAGAGACCCAGTACTTC.

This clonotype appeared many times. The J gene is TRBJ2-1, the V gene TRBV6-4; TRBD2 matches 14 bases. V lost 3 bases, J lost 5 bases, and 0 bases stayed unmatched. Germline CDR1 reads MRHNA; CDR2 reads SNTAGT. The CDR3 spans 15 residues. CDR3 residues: CASSEGLAGDNEQFF. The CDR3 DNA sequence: TGTGCCAGCAGTGAGGGACTAGCGGGGGACAATGAGCAGTTCTTC.

CDR3 loop: CASRHSAGWETQYF. The DNA for the CDR3 is TGTGCCAGCAGACATTCCGCAGGGTGGGAGACCCAGTACTTC. The rearrangement joins TRBV27 to TRBJ2-5; D may be TRBD1 (5 bases). Germline CDR1 reads MNHEY; CDR2 reads SMNVEV (reference sequence). With 6 bases removed from V and 5 bases from J, the gap between germline ends came to 16 bases. CDR3 size: 14 residues.

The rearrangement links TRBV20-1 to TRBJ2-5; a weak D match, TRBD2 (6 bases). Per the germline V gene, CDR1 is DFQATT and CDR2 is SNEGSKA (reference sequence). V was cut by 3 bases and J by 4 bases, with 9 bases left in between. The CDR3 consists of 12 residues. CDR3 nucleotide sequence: TGCAGTGCTAGCGGGGGATTAGAGACCCAGTACTTC. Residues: CSASGGLETQYF.

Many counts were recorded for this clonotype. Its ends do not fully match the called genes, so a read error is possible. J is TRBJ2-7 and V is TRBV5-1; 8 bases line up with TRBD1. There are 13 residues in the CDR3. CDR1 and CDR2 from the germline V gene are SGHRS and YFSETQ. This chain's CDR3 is CASSLGQDYEQYF. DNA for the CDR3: TGTGCCAGCAGCTTGGGACAGGACTACGAGCAGTACTTC.

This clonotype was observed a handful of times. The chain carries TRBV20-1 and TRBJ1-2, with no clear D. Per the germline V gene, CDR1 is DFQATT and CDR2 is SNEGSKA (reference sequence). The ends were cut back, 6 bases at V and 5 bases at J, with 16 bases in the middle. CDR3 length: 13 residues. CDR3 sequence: CSANRVDLYGYTF. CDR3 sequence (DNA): TGCAGTGCCAATAGAGTGGACCTTTATGGCTACACCTTC.

The CDR3 is CASSSTTGGRGETQYF. The CDR3 nucleotides read TGTGCCAGCAGCTCGACAACAGGGGGAAGAGGAGAGACCCAGTACTTC. The rearrangement links TRBV13 to TRBJ2-5, with 8 bases that match TRBD1. CDR3 length: 16 amino acids. The junction had 11 bases not matched to a gene; V was cut back by 4 bases and J by 4 bases. From germline, CDR1 is PRHDT and CDR2 FYEKMQ (reference sequence).

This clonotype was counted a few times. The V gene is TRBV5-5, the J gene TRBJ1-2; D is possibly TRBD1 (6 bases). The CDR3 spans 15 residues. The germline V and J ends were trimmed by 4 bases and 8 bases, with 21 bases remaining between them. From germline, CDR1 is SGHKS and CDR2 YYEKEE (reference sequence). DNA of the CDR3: TGTGCCAGCAGCCAAGACAACAGGGCCCCGGGGGGCTACACCTTC. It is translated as CASSQDNRAPGGYTF.

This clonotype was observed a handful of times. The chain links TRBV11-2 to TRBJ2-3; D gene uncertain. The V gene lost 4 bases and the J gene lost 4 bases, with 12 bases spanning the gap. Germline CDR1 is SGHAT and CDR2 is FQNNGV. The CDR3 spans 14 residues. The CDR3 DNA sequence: TGTGCCAGCAGCTCCTCTGGTGTGGCAGATACGCAGTATTTT. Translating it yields CASSSSGVADTQYF.

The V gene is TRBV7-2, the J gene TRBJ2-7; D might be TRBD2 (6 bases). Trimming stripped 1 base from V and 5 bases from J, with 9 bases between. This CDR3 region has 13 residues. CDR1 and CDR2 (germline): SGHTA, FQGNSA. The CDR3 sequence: CASSLEASDEQYF. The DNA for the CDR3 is TGTGCCAGCAGCTTAGAGGCTAGCGACGAGCAGTACTTC.